The 15 T cell receptor beta chains presented below share a single source sample, sequenced in a study of vaccination and CD4 T cells after COVID-19. Treatment reported: roughly 11-day PBMC culture with coronavirus spike peptide pools or control peptides (ViraFEST assay). CD4+ T lymphocytes from the unexposed donor were collected before the COVID-19 pandemic (2011-2018). Cultured CD4+ T cell DNA was sequenced using the Oncomine TCR Beta short-read assay. TCRdb re-called the PCR reads with MiXCR, one entry per CDR3 protein. Here the sample spans about 7,200 distinct CDR3 sequences, around 42% being singletons. Their target antigens are unknown. The material sequenced was CD4+ T cells from blood, cultured in vitro. The receptors derive from a human donor in good health.

V is TRBV20-1 and J is TRBJ2-5; 14 nucleotides align to TRBD2. Per the germline V gene, CDR1 is DFQATT and CDR2 is SNEGSKA (reference sequence). The CDR3 consists of 14 residues. The trim removed 5 bases at V and 5 bases at J, leaving 4 bases unmatched. CDR3 bases: TGCAGTGCTGTGGGACTAGCGGGGGTGGAGACCCAGTACTTC. Encoded protein: CSAVGLAGVETQYF.

The chain joins TRBV12-3 or TRBV12-4 to TRBJ1-2; D uncertain. This CDR3 has 13 residues. Trimming removed 3 bases at V and 10 bases at J, with 15 bases between. The CDR3 region is CASSFEGTGDYTF. The CDR3, as DNA: TGTGCCAGCAGTTTTGAGGGCACGGGTGACTACACCTTC.

This clonotype occurred a few times. One junction end does not reproduce the germline sequence, and a read error may be involved. The V call is TRBV7-7, the J call TRBJ2-2; 8 positions match TRBD2. The CDR3 has 14 amino acids. The V gene's germline CDR1 is SSHAT and CDR2 FNYEAQ (reference sequence). The CDR3 sequence is CASKNSGVSGELFF. DNA of the CDR3: TGTGCTAGCAAGAATAGCGGGGTGTCCGGGGAGCTGTTTTTT.

This clonotype was observed a few times. The V call is TRBV7-8, the J call TRBJ1-5; unclear D gene. The V end was cut by 3 bases, the J end by 4 bases, with 10 bases between. This CDR3 is 14 amino acids long. Per the germline V gene, CDR1 is SGHVS and CDR2 is FQNEAQ. CDR3 DNA sequence: TGTGCCAGCAGCTTCCGGGAAGGGAATCAGCCCCAGCATTTT. Amino acids: CASSFREGNQPQHF.

The V and J genes are TRBV6-1 and TRBJ1-3, with D tentatively TRBD1 (5 bases). Deletions cut 6 bases from V and 0 bases from J, with 15 bases between. The CDR3 extends over 16 amino acids. Germline CDR1 reads MNHNS; CDR2 reads SASEGT. CDR3 loop: CASSPDWGGSGNTIYF. CDR3 nucleotide sequence: TGTGCCAGCAGCCCAGATTGGGGGGGCTCTGGAAACACCATATATTTT.

V is TRBV19 and J is TRBJ1-1; no reliable D call. CDR3 length: 14 residues. CDR1 and CDR2 from the germline V gene are LNHDA and SQIVND (reference sequence). V lost 2 bases, J lost 7 bases, and 14 bases lay in between. The CDR3 region is CASSILYKGYEAFF. CDR3 sequence (DNA): TGTGCCAGTAGTATATTGTACAAAGGCTATGAAGCTTTCTTT. The full variable domain, its missing parts supplied by reference TRBV19 and TRBJ1-1, is DGGITQSPKYLFRKEGQNVTLSCEQNLNHDAMYWYRQDPGQGLRLIYYSQIVNDFQKGDIAEGYSVSREKKESFPLTVTSAQKNPTAFYLCASSILYKGYEAFFGQGTRLTVV.

V is TRBV12-3 or TRBV12-4 and J is TRBJ2-7, with 14 bases identical to TRBD2. This CDR3 contains 14 residues. The V gene end was trimmed by 5 bases and the J gene end by 11 bases; junction bases not matched to a gene: 8. The CDR3 region has the DNA TGTGCCAGCAGTCCCGCGACTAGCGGGGGGGCGAAGTACTTC. It encodes CASSPATSGGAKYF.

The CDR3 is CASSYRTPTDTQYF. The CDR3 DNA reads TGTGCCAGCAGTTACCGGACCCCCACAGATACGCAGTATTTT. The chain uses TRBV6-2 or TRBV6-3 and TRBJ2-3; D is undetermined. The V and J ends lost 2 bases and 2 bases respectively, with 8 bases between them. This CDR3 contains 14 residues. Germline CDR1 is MNHEY and CDR2 is SVGEGT.

The rearrangement joins TRBV7-3 to TRBJ1-5, with D unresolved. V gave up 2 bases and J gave up 7 bases, with 9 bases separating them. This CDR3 comprises 13 residues. In germline, CDR1 is SGHTA, CDR2 FQGTGA. CDR3 DNA: TGTGCCAGCAGCTTACAACCGGGCCAGCCCCAGCATTTT. This gives the protein CASSLQPGQPQHF.

The V and J genes are TRBV20-1 and TRBJ2-2; the match to TRBD1 covers 7 bases. V trimming: 0 bases; J trimming: 6 bases; junction bases outside the gene matches: 4. The V gene's germline CDR1 is DFQATT and CDR2 SNEGSKA (reference sequence). The CDR3 is 14 residues long. CDR3 residues: CSARDTGVPGELFF. CDR3 bases: TGCAGTGCTAGAGATACAGGGGTCCCCGGGGAGCTGTTTTTT.

V gene TRBV5-8 combines with J gene TRBJ1-6; the D is unclear. The V end lost 0 bases, the J end lost 10 bases, and 14 bases lay between the germline ends. This CDR3 region has 15 residues. Germline loops: CDR1 SGHTS, CDR2 YDEGEE. The CDR3 bases are TGTGCCAGCAGCTTGGTTAGTGGGTTGGGGTCACCCCTCCACTTT. Protein sequence: CASSLVSGLGSPLHF.

The chain has TRBV30 and TRBJ1-5; D is uncertain. The V gene lost 1 base and the J gene lost 4 bases, with 8 bases spanning the gap. The CDR3 is made up of 13 amino acids. Germline loops: CDR1 GTSNPN, CDR2 SVGIG (reference sequence). CDR3 protein: CAWSASDNQPQHF. The CDR3 nucleotides read TGTGCCTGGAGTGCAAGCGATAATCAGCCCCAGCATTTT.

This chain links TRBV6-1 with TRBJ1-1; 7 bases map to TRBD1. The V gene's germline CDR1 is MNHNS and CDR2 SASEGT. The CDR3 totals 15 residues. Trimming removed 7 bases from V and 4 bases from J; junction bases left unmatched: 12. The CDR3 spells CASTQGRGLGTEAFF. In DNA form, the CDR3 reads TGTGCCAGCACCCAAGGGAGGGGGCTCGGCACTGAAGCTTTCTTT.

This chain connects TRBV21-1 to TRBJ1-1. TRBV21-1 corresponds to a pseudogene. The CDR3 length is 12 residues. CDR3 nucleotides: TGTGCCAGCAGCACTCACAGACCTGAAGCTTTCTTT. Its protein product is CASSTHRPEAFF.

This clonotype was found a few times. The chain links TRBV5-4 to TRBJ1-2, with D unclear. V lost 1 base and J lost 8, with 12 bases in between. The CDR3 spans 13 residues. The V gene's germline CDR1 is SGHNT and CDR2 YYREEE (reference sequence). In DNA form, the CDR3 reads TGTGCCAGCAGCTTGTCCGGAAATGGAGGCTACACCTTC. As protein: CASSLSGNGGYTF.